A selection of T cell receptor beta chains follows, all from one sample in a study of response to subunit inactivated influenza vaccine. TCRdb reanalysed the RT-PCR reads using MiXCR and keeps one entry per CDR3 protein. The data hold 500,000 to 700,000 distinct CDR3 sequences, with under 30% observed a single time. This sample also appeared in a second study, on T cells expressing NK-cell markers.

Material: CD4+ T cells sorted from PBMCs, obtained about 12 days after vaccination. These receptors were collected from a man aged 45-65 years who received an inactivated influenza vaccine. Both conserved end residues are part of each CDR3. Each record gives: J gene, D gene, CDR3 length, clone size, V gene, CDR3 DNA, CDR3 protein. The D gene is left open where the match is weak. Some rows have no size entry. The others give once, few or many, or a class for an expanded clone.

j_gene: TRBJ2-7; d_gene: -; len: 13; abundance: many; v_gene: TRBV10-3; CDR3nt: TGTGCCATCAGACCGACCGAGTCCTACGAGCAGTACTTC; CDR3aa: CAIRPTESYEQYF
j_gene: TRBJ1-4; d_gene: TRBD1; len: 19; abundance: few; v_gene: TRBV11-2; CDR3nt: TGTGCCAGCAGCTTAGATTCGGCCAGGGGGCGTTCAACTAATGAAAAACTGTTTTTT; CDR3aa: CASSLDSARGRSTNEKLFF
j_gene: TRBJ2-3; d_gene: -; len: 11; abundance: few; v_gene: TRBV2; CDR3nt: TGTGCCAGCAGTGAGGGGACCAGCAAGTATTTT; CDR3aa: CASSEGTSKYF
j_gene: TRBJ2-5; d_gene: -; len: 14; abundance: -; v_gene: TRBV3-1; CDR3nt: TGTGCCAGCAGCCAAGGGCGTAGTCAAGAGACCCAGTACTTC; CDR3aa: CASSQGRSQETQYF
j_gene: TRBJ2-1; d_gene: TRBD2; len: 18; abundance: few; v_gene: TRBV19; CDR3nt: TGTGCCAGTAGTGGGTTTGCGGGAGGGCTGGGGTCCTACAATGAGCAGTTCTTC; CDR3aa: CASSGFAGGLGSYNEQFF
j_gene: TRBJ2-1; d_gene: -; len: 13; abundance: once; v_gene: TRBV20-1; CDR3nt: TGCAGTGCTAGGGGCACGAGGGGCGGTGAGCAGTTCTTC; CDR3aa: CSARGTRGGEQFF
j_gene: TRBJ2-5; d_gene: -; len: 12; abundance: -; v_gene: TRBV5-1; CDR3nt: TGCGCCAGCAGCTTCCCCGGTGAGACCCAGTACTTC; CDR3aa: CASSFPGETQYF
j_gene: TRBJ1-3; d_gene: -; len: 15; abundance: few; v_gene: TRBV21-1; CDR3nt: TGTGCCAGCAGCAAAGGGGCCGGGACATCTCACACCATATATTTT; CDR3aa: CASSKGAGTSHTIYF
j_gene: TRBJ2-7; d_gene: TRBD1; len: 14; abundance: -; v_gene: TRBV20-1; CDR3nt: TGCAGTGCTAGGGACAGGGGGATCACCTACGAGCAGTACTTC; CDR3aa: CSARDRGITYEQYF
j_gene: TRBJ2-2; d_gene: TRBD1; len: 16; abundance: -; v_gene: TRBV11-2; CDR3nt: TGTGCCAGCAGGGATGACAGGGGGCGTCGAACCGGGGAGCTGTTTTTT; CDR3aa: CASRDDRGRRTGELFF
j_gene: TRBJ2-2; d_gene: -; len: 12; abundance: many; v_gene: TRBV28; CDR3nt: TGTGCCAGCCTCAGGGGAACCGGGGAGCTGTTTTTT; CDR3aa: CASLRGTGELFF
j_gene: TRBJ2-7; d_gene: TRBD1; len: 13; abundance: many; v_gene: TRBV5-1; CDR3nt: TGCGCCAGCAGCGGTGGACAGGGTTTCGAGCAGTACTTC; CDR3aa: CASSGGQGFEQYF
j_gene: TRBJ1-5; d_gene: -; len: 14; abundance: many; v_gene: TRBV30; CDR3nt: TGTGCCTGGAGTTCGGGGTCGAGCAATCAGCCCCAGCATTTT; CDR3aa: CAWSSGSSNQPQHF
j_gene: TRBJ2-5; d_gene: -; len: 13; abundance: few; v_gene: TRBV29-1; CDR3nt: TGCAGCGCCGTACAGCAAAGGGGAGAGACCCAGTACTTC; CDR3aa: CSAVQQRGETQYF
j_gene: TRBJ2-1; d_gene: -; len: 14; abundance: -; v_gene: TRBV20-1; CDR3nt: TGCAGTGGGGCCCCTGGAACCCTGGGGAATGAGCAGTTCTTC; CDR3aa: CSGAPGTLGNEQFF
j_gene: TRBJ2-7; d_gene: -; len: 13; abundance: -; v_gene: TRBV7-9; CDR3nt: TGTGCCAGCAGCTTAAGTTGGGGTCACGAGCAGTACTTC; CDR3aa: CASSLSWGHEQYF
j_gene: TRBJ1-2; d_gene: -; len: 12; abundance: -; v_gene: TRBV20-1; CDR3nt: TGCAGTGCTAAGGACGGCTCTTTTCGCTACACCTTC; CDR3aa: CSAKDGSFRYTF
j_gene: TRBJ2-2; d_gene: TRBD1; len: 15; abundance: few; v_gene: TRBV7-8; CDR3nt: TGTGCCAGCAGCTATGACAGGGCAGCCGCCGGGGAGCTGTTTTTT; CDR3aa: CASSYDRAAAGELFF
j_gene: TRBJ1-2; d_gene: TRBD1; len: 14; abundance: -; v_gene: TRBV28; CDR3nt: TGTGCCAGCAGTTTAGGGACAGAACTCTATGGCTACACCTTC; CDR3aa: CASSLGTELYGYTF
j_gene: TRBJ1-5; d_gene: -; len: 15; abundance: few; v_gene: TRBV4-3; CDR3nt: TGCGCCAGCAGCCAAGATCTGACAGTAAATCAGCCCCAGCATTTT; CDR3aa: CASSQDLTVNQPQHF